This T cell receptor beta chain was recorded in a study of blood T cells in healthy people across ages. Overall study: About one barcoded beta molecule was captured per two T cells (by template switching).

Regarding the study as a whole: Per million T cells, the diversity of TCR beta decreased roughly linearly as age advanced.

Germline assignment: CDR1 DFQATT and CDR2 SNEGSKA (reference sequence). This CDR3 contains 15 residues. The second PCR ran about 7 to 12 cycles with a sample-barcoded 5' primer and J-beta primers. Each of the cDNA molecules was tagged by a template-switch adaptor with 12 random nucleotides. TCRdb passed the 5' RACE reads through MiXCR, listing each CDR3 protein once. Among some 320,000 distinct CDR3 sequences listed, less than 30% were seen once. Concerning this clonotype itself: Its antigen remains unknown. The junction departs from germline at one end; a sequencing error may be responsible.

This clonotype was sampled from a woman in her 70s in good health. The genes are TRBV20-1 and TRBJ2-7, with D maybe TRBD2 (5 bases). The J call could be wrong; TRBJ2-1 is a better fit for the DNA end. Specimen: blood. CDR3 in amino acids: CGARGSTLFYNEQFF. As DNA, the CDR3 is TGCGGTGCCCGAGGGTCTACCTTATTCTACAATGAGCAGTTCTTC.